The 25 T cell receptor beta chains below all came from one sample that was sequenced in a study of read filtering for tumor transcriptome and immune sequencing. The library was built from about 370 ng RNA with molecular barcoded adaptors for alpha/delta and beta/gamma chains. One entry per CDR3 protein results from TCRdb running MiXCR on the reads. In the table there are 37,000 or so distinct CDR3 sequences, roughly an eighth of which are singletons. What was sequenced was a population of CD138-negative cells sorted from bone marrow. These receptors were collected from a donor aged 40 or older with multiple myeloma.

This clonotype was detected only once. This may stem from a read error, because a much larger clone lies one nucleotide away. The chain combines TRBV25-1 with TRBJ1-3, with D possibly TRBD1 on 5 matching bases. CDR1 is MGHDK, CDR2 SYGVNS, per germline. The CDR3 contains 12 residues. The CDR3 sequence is CASSGSGNTICF. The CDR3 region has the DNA TGTGCCAGCTCAGGGTCAGGAAACACCATATGTTTT.

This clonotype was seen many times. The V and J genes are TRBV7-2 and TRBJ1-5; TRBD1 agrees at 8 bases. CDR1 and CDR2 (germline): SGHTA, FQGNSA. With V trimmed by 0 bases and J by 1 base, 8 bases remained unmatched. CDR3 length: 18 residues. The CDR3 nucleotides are TGTGCCAGCAGCTTAGCGGCAGGGGGCGTAACCAGCAATCAGCCCCAGCATTTT. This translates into CASSLAAGGVTSNQPQHF.

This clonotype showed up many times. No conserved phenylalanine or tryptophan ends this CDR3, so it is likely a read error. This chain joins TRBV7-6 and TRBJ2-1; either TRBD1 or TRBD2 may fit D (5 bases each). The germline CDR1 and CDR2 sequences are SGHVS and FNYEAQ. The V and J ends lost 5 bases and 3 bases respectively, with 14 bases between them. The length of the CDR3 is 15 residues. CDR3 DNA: TGTGCCAGCAGCCCTGAGGGGAATGGCTACAATGAGCAGTTCCTC. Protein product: CASSPEGNGYNEQFL.

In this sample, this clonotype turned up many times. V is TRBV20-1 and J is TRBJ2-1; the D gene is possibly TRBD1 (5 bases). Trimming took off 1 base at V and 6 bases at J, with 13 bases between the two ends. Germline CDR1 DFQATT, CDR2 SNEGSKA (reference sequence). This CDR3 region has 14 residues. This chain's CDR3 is CSARAGIGVNEQFF. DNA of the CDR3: TGCAGTGCTAGAGCAGGGATAGGGGTCAATGAGCAGTTCTTC.

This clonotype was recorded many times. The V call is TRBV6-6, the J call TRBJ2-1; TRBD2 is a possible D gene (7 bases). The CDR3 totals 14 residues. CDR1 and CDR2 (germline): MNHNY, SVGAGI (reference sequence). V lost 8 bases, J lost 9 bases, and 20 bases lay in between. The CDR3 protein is CASRGLAVGGEQFF. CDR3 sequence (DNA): TGTGCCAGCCGTGGGCTAGCGGTAGGGGGTGAGCAGTTCTTC.

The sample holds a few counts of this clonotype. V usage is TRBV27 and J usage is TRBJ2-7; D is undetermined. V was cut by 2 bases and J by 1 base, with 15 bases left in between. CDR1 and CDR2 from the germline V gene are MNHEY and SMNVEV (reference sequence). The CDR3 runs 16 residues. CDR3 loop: CASSLLPGVYSYEQYF. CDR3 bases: TGTGCCAGCAGTTTACTCCCTGGTGTGTATTCCTACGAGCAGTACTTC.

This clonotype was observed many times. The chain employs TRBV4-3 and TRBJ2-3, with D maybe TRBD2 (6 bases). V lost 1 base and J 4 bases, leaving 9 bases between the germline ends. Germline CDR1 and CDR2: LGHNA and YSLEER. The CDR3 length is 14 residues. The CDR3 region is CASSQGRRADTQYF. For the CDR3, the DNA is TGCGCCAGCAGCCAAGGGAGGAGGGCAGATACGCAGTATTTT.

In DNA form, the CDR3 reads TGCAGTGCTACTGCGGTTTTCACAGATACGCAGTATTTT. Protein: CSATAVFTDTQYF. The V and J genes are TRBV20-1 and TRBJ2-3; no clear D. CDR1 DFQATT and CDR2 SNEGSKA come from the germline V gene (reference sequence). The CDR3 is 13 residues long. Trimming removed 4 bases from V and 2 bases from J, with 10 bases in between.

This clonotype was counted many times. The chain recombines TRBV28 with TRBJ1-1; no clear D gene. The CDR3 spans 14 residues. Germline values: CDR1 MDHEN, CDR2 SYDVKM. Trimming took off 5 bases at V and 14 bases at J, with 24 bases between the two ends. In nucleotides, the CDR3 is TGTGCCAGCAGTCCAACTAACCGGGAGACCGAAGTCTTCTTT. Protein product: CASSPTNRETEVFF.

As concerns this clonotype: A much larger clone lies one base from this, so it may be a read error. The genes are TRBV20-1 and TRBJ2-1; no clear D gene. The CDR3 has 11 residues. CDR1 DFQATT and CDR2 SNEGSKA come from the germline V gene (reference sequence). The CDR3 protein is CSASGFNGQFF. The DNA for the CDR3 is TGCAGTGCTAGCGGCTTCAATGGGCAGTTCTTC.

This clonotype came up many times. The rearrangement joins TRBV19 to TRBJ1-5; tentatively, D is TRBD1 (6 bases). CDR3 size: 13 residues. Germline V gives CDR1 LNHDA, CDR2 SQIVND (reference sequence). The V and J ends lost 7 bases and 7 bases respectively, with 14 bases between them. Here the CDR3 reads CASNREGGQPQHF. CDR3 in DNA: TGTGCCAGTAACAGGGAGGGAGGCCAGCCCCAGCATTTT.

Here the CDR3 DNA reads TGTGCCAGCAGTTTATCCGGGGGGTACTACAATGAGCAGTTCTTC. Translated, it gives CASSLSGGYYNEQFF. The chain carries TRBV28 and TRBJ2-1, with TRBD2 matching over 7 bases. With V trimmed by 1 base and J by 3 bases, 3 bases remained unmatched. CDR3 length: 15 residues. CDR1 is MDHEN and CDR2 is SYDVKM in the germline V gene. Variable domain in full (rest from reference TRBV28 and TRBJ2-1): DVKVTQSSRYLVKRTGEKVFLECVQDMDHENMFWYRQDPGLGLRLIYFSYDVKMKEKGDIPEGYSVSREKKERFSLILESASTNQTSMYLCASSLSGGYYNEQFFGPGTRLTVL.

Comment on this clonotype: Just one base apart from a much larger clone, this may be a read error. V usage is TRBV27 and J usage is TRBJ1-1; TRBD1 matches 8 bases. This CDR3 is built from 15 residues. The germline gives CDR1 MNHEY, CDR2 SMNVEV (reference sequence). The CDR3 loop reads CASSAPGQANTEASF. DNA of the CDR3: TGTGCCAGCAGTGCCCCGGGACAGGCGAACACTGAAGCTTCCTTT.

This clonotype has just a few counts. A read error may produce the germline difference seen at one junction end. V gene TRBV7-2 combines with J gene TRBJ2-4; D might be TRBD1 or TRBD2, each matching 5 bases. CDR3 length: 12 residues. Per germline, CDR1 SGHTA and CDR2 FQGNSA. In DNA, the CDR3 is TGTGCCAGCAGCTTAATTGGGGCGGGCCTTAATTTC. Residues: CASSLIGAGLNF.

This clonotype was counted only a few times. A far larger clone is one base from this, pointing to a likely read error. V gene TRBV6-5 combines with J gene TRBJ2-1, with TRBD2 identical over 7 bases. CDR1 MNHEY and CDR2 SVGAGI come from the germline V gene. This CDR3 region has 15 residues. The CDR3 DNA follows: TGTGCCAGCAGTCTCCGGGGGGTCTCCTACAGTGAGCAGTTCTTC. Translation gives CASSLRGVSYSEQFF.

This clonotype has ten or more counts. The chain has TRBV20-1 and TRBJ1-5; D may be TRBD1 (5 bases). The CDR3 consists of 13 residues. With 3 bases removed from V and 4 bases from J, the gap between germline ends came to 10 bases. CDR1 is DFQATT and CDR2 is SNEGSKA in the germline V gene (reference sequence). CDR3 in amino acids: CSASRAGNQPQHF. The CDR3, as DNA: TGCAGTGCTAGTCGGGCAGGGAATCAGCCCCAGCATTTT.

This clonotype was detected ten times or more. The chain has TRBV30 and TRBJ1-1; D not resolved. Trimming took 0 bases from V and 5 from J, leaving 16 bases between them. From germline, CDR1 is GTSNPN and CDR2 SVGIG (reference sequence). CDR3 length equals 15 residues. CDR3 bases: TGTGCCTGGAGTGTATTTGGGTCCCGACGGACTGAAGCTTTCTTT. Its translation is CAWSVFGSRRTEAFF.

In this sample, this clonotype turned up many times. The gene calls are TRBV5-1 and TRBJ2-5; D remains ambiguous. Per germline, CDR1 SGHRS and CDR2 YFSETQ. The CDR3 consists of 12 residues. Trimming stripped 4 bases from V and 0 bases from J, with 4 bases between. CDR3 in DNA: TGCGCCAGCAGCCCAAACCAAGAGACCCAGTACTTC. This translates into CASSPNQETQYF.

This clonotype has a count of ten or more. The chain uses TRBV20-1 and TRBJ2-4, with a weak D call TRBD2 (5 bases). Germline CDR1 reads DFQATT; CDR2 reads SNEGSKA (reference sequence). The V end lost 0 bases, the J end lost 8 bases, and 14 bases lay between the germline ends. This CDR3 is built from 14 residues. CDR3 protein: CSARDRTSGYIQYF. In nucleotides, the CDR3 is TGCAGTGCTAGAGATCGAACAAGCGGATACATTCAGTACTTC.

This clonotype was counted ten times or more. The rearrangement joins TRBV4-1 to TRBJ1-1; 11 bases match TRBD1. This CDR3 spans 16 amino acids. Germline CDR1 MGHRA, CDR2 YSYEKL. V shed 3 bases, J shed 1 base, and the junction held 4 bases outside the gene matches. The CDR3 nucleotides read TGCGCCAGCAGCCACGGGACAGGGGGGGGGAACACTGAAGCTTTCTTT. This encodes CASSHGTGGGNTEAFF.

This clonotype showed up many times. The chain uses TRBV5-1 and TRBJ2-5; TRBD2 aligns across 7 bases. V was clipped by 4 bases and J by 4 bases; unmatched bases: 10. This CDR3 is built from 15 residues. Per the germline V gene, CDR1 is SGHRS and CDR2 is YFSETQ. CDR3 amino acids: CASSITSVPGETQYF. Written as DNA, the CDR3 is TGCGCCAGCAGCATCACTAGCGTACCAGGAGAGACCCAGTACTTC.

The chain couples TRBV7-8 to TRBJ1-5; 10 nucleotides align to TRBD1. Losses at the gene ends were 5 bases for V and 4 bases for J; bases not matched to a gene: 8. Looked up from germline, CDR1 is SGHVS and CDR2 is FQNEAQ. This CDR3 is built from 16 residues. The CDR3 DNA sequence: TGTGCCAGCAGCCCATCGGACAGGGGGTTTAATCAGCCCCAGCATTTT. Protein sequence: CASSPSDRGFNQPQHF.

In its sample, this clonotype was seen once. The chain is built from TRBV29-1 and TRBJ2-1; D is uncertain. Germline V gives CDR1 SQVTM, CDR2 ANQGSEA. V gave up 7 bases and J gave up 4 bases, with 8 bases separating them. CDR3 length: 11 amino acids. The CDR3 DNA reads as TGCAGCGCTACTATTTACAATGAGCAGTTCTTC. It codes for CSATIYNEQFF.

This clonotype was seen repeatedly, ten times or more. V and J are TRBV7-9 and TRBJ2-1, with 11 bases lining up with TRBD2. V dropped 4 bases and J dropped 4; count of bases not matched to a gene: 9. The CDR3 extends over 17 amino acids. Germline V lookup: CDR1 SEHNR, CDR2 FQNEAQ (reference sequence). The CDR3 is CASSSLMTSGIYNEQFF. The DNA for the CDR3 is TGTGCCAGCAGCTCGTTAATGACTAGCGGGATTTACAATGAGCAGTTCTTC. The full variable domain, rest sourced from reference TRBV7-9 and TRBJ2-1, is DTGVSQNPRHKITKRGQNVTFRCDPISEHNRLYWYRQTLGQGPEFLTYFQNEAQLEKSRLLSDRFSAERPKGSFSTLEIQRTEQGDSAMYLCASSSLMTSGIYNEQFFGPGTRLTVL.

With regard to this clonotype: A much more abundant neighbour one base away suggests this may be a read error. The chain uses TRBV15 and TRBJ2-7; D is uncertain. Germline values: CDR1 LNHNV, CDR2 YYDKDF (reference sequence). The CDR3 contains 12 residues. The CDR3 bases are TGTGCCACCAGCAGAGGCCTTGGCGAGCAGCACTTC. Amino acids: CATSRGLGEQHF.